This TCR beta chain was retrieved from a study of T cell responses to AZD1222 COVID-19 vaccine. Study-wide points: Sampling that yielded the repertoires occurred only after the peak T cell response. Just a handful of AZD1222 recipients tested seropositive at baseline. The donor group comprised mostly white British people and more females; the analysis possibly underestimated clonal diversity. Vaccine-associated CD4 TCRs ranged over spike, dominating at 160-218 and 743-854.

To note about this clone: Its antigen is undetermined.

The assay was immunoSEQ multiplex PCR, and TCRdb's table has in-frame clones only and misses some. The sample records 130,000 or so clones, 75% to 90% being singletons. The CDR3 sequence is 18 residues long. Trimming took off 3 bases at V and 4 bases at J, with 19 bases between the two ends. Germline V lookup: CDR1 SNHLY, CDR2 FYNNEI. The receptor was derived from an adult in good health. The material was peripheral blood, obtained on day 0 of AZD1222 vaccination. The J gene is TRBJ2-6, the V gene TRBV2; either TRBD1 or TRBD2 may fit D (5 bases each). CDR3 sequence: CASSDRDPGWSGANVLTF. The CDR3 region has the DNA TGTGCCAGCAGTGACAGGGACCCAGGTTGGTCCGGGGCCAACGTCCTGACTTTC.